The 15 T cell receptor beta chains given below trace back to one sample, sequenced in a study of T cell responses to AZD1222 COVID-19 vaccine. The method was immunoSEQ multiplex PCR; TCRdb's version includes in-frame clones alone and lacks a portion of them. This sample carries roughly 96,000 clones, about nine tenths of them seen once, and the ten largest clones take under 30%. Material: peripheral blood, obtained on day 0 of AZD1222 vaccination. All receptors derive from an adult in good health.

The rearrangement joins TRBV19 to TRBJ1-5; a possible D gene is TRBD1 (6 bases). This CDR3 region has 13 residues. With 11 bases removed from V and 4 bases from J, the gap between germline ends came to 15 bases. Looked up from germline, CDR1 is LNHDA and CDR2 is SQIVND (reference sequence). CDR3 bases: TGTGCCGCAACAGGGAAGGAGAATCAGCCCCAGCATTTT. Translation gives CAATGKENQPQHF. Full variable domain (missing parts from reference TRBV19 and TRBJ1-5): DGGITQSPKYLFRKEGQNVTLSCEQNLNHDAMYWYRQDPGQGLRLIYYSQIVNDFQKGDIAEGYSVSREKKESFPLTVTSAQKNPTAFYLCAATGKENQPQHFGDGTRLSIL.

This sequence joins TRBV3-1 (or the pseudogene TRBV3-2) and TRBJ2-7, with 7 bases matching TRBD1. The V gene end was trimmed by 3 bases and the J gene end by 3 bases; junction bases not matched to a gene: 8. Germline CDR1 reads LGHDT; CDR2 reads YNNKEL (reference sequence). The CDR3 is 15 residues long. In nucleotides, the CDR3 is TGTGCCAGCAGCCACAACCGGGACAGAAGCTACGAGCAGTACTTC. It translates to CASSHNRDRSYEQYF.

This clone was observed a single time. V usage is TRBV6-2 or TRBV6-3 and J usage is TRBJ2-5; 16 positions agree with TRBD2. Trimming removed 5 bases from V and 5 bases from J; junction bases left unmatched: 20. The CDR3 runs to 21 residues. Germline V CDR1 and CDR2: MNHEY, SVGEGT. The CDR3 loop reads CASSTPGGGGLAGGPGETQYF. The CDR3 DNA follows: TGTGCCAGCAGTACCCCAGGAGGAGGGGGACTAGCGGGAGGGCCGGGGGAGACCCAGTACTTC.

The chain links TRBV27 to TRBJ2-6; D gene unclear. This CDR3 region has 16 residues. Between the trimmed V and J ends, which lost 2 bases and 0 bases, there was a span of 8 bases. Germline CDR1 MNHEY, CDR2 SMNVEV (reference sequence). The CDR3: CASSLTVHSGANVLTF. CDR3 DNA sequence: TGTGCCAGCAGTTTAACAGTTCACTCTGGGGCCAACGTCCTGACTTTC.

The chain recombines TRBV5-6 with TRBJ2-1, with TRBD2 matching 8 bases. V shed 4 bases, J shed 3 bases, and the junction held 9 bases outside the gene matches. CDR3 length: 16 amino acids. Germline CDR1 reads SGHDT; CDR2 reads YYEEEE. CDR3 coding DNA: TGTGCCAGCAGCCCTGATAGCGGGACATTCTACAATGAGCAGTTCTTC. Protein product: CASSPDSGTFYNEQFF.

The rearrangement links TRBV5-6 to TRBJ2-7; D is unclear. Germline V gene data show CDR1 as SGHDT and CDR2 as YYEEEE. The CDR3 totals 11 residues. V was pared by 4 bases and J by 4 bases, with 6 bases between. The CDR3 DNA is TGTGCCAGCAGCAGAACTTACGAGCAGTACTTC. This gives the protein CASSRTYEQYF.

The V gene is TRBV5-4, the J gene TRBJ2-1; no definite D call. The CDR3 is 12 residues long. Looked up from germline, CDR1 is SGHNT and CDR2 is YYREEE (reference sequence). Trimming removed 2 bases at V and 6 bases at J, with 6 bases between. This CDR3 reads CASSLSGNEQFF. The CDR3 nucleotides are TGTGCCAGCAGCTTATCTGGCAATGAGCAGTTCTTC.

This clone has a handful of counts. The chain combines TRBV9 with TRBJ2-7; D is perhaps TRBD1 or TRBD2 (6 bases each). This CDR3 comprises 15 residues. Germline loops: CDR1 SGDLS, CDR2 YYNGEE. The V end was cut by 2 bases, the J end by 0 bases, with 12 bases between. As DNA, the CDR3 is TGTGCCAGCAGCGTTGGGGGGCGATTCTCCTACGAGCAGTACTTC. Translated: CASSVGGRFSYEQYF.

The V call is TRBV10-3, the J call TRBJ2-3; maybe TRBD2 (6 bases). The germline gives CDR1 ENHRY, CDR2 SYGVKD. The CDR3 totals 15 residues. Trimming left V 6 bases short and J 1 base short, with 14 bases between. The chain's CDR3 is CAIRGILAGTDTQYF. The CDR3 nucleotides read TGTGCCATCAGGGGGATATTAGCGGGCACAGATACGCAGTATTTT.

The chain joins TRBV4-2 to TRBJ2-7; D is ambiguous. With 0 bases removed from V and 4 bases from J, the gap between germline ends came to 16 bases. The CDR3 is 16 amino acids. CDR1 LGHNA and CDR2 YNFKEQ come from the germline V gene. In nucleotides, the CDR3 is TGTGCCAGCAGCCAAGATAATGTTGGCGCCCCTTACGAGCAGTACTTC. Amino acid sequence: CASSQDNVGAPYEQYF.

The chain joins TRBV27 to TRBJ2-7, with no clear D. The CDR3 is 14 amino acids. With 6 bases removed from V and 0 bases from J, the gap between germline ends came to 12 bases. The germline CDR1 and CDR2 sequences are MNHEY and SMNVEV (reference sequence). CDR3: CASSPKRSSYEQYF. Here the CDR3 DNA reads TGTGCCAGCAGCCCGAAGAGGTCCTCCTACGAGCAGTACTTC.

CDR3 amino acids: CASSDRTVLFF. CDR3 in DNA: TGTGCCAGCAGTGATCGGACAGTTCTGTTTTTT. The V and J genes are TRBV2 and TRBJ1-4, with D perhaps TRBD1 (6 bases). The germline V and J ends were trimmed by 3 bases and 14 bases, with 10 bases remaining between them. CDR3 length: 11 residues. Looked up from germline, CDR1 is SNHLY and CDR2 is FYNNEI.

In its sample, this clone was seen once. CDR3 residues: CASSLPRGMNTEAFF. In DNA, the CDR3 is TGTGCCAGCAGTCTCCCGCGGGGTATGAACACTGAAGCTTTCTTT. This chain links TRBV28 with TRBJ1-1, with D uncertain. The germline V gene has CDR1 MDHEN and CDR2 SYDVKM. The CDR3 loop spans 15 amino acids. Trimming stripped 5 bases from V and 0 bases from J, with 13 bases between.

The gene calls are TRBV28 and TRBJ1-3; D perhaps matches TRBD1 (5 bases). Germline V lookup: CDR1 MDHEN, CDR2 SYDVKM. The CDR3 sequence is 14 residues long. Trimming pared 5 bases from V and 4 bases from J, leaving 12 bases between. The CDR3 loop reads CASSAPRGGNTIYF. CDR3 DNA: TGTGCCAGCAGTGCCCCCCGGGGGGGAAACACCATATATTTT.

This chain links TRBV20-1 with TRBJ2-1; 8 nucleotides align to TRBD2. Per germline, CDR1 DFQATT and CDR2 SNEGSKA (reference sequence). V gave up 3 bases and J gave up 4 bases; unmatched junction bases: 5. The CDR3 length is 14 residues. CDR3 in DNA: TGCAGTGCTAGTGATAGCGGGACTTACAATGAGCAGTTCTTC. Translating gives CSASDSGTYNEQFF.